This entry lists 14 T cell receptor beta chains sequenced from one sample in a study of identical twins. TCRdb itself ran the 5' RACE reads through MiXCR, one entry per CDR3 protein. The data contain 1,800,000 or so distinct CDR3 sequences, less than 35% of them singletons. Specimen: cord blood. Receptor source: a newborn girl in good health.

This chain connects TRBV7-2 to TRBJ2-3; D is unresolved. The CDR3 extends over 12 amino acids. From germline, CDR1 is SGHTA and CDR2 FQGNSA. The ends were cut back, 2 bases at V and 10 bases at J, with 10 bases in the middle. This CDR3 is CASSLSKNPQYF. In DNA, the CDR3 is TGTGCCAGCAGCTTATCGAAGAACCCGCAGTATTTT.

The CDR3, as DNA: TGTGCCAGCAGTGAGCCCTGGGGTGCCCTAGGGGCCAAAAACATTCAGTACTTC. Its translation is CASSEPWGALGAKNIQYF. This chain links TRBV6-1 with TRBJ2-4; no definite D call. Germline V gene lookup returns CDR1 MNHNS and CDR2 SASEGT. V lost 3 bases and J 1 base, leaving 19 bases between the germline ends. The CDR3 sequence is 18 residues long.

Remarks on this clonotype: One end of the junction is discordant with germline, which a read error may explain. The CDR3 nucleotides are TGTGCCAGCAGGGCGACTAGCGGGGGGGCAGATGCGCAGTATTTT. Translating it yields CASRATSGGADAQYF. The genes are TRBV12-3 or TRBV12-4 and TRBJ2-3, with 14 nucleotides matching TRBD2. The CDR3 is made up of 15 amino acids.

The count of this clonotype is one. The V gene is TRBV20-1, the J gene TRBJ2-7; 10 bases line up with TRBD2. V was pared by 2 bases and J by 6 bases, with 10 bases of the junction left unmatched. Per the germline V gene, CDR1 is DFQATT and CDR2 is SNEGSKA (reference sequence). The CDR3 has 15 amino acids. The CDR3 DNA reads TGCAGTGCTAGAATCGTAGCGGGAGGATCTAGCGAGCAGTACTTC. Translation gives CSARIVAGGSSEQYF.

This chain links TRBV10-2 with TRBJ2-5; 7 positions match TRBD2. Germline lookup yields CDR1 WSHSY and CDR2 SAAADI. The CDR3 spans 14 residues. V lost 8 bases and J lost 11; bases outside the gene matches: 17. CDR3 DNA sequence: TGCGCCAGCCGCTCGGGGGGAAGGCACAATGAGCAGTACTTC. Protein product: CASRSGGRHNEQYF.

This clonotype was seen a handful of times. A junction end diverges from the germline sequence, so it may reflect a read error. The rearrangement links TRBV4-1 to TRBJ2-7, with D perhaps TRBD2 (5 bases). The V gene's germline CDR1 is MGHRA and CDR2 YSYEKL. This CDR3 region has 15 residues. DNA for the CDR3: TGCGCCAGCAGCGAAGAGGGCCAGGTAAACTACGAGCAGTACTTC. Protein sequence: CASSEEGQVNYEQYF.

This chain uses TRBV10-1 with TRBJ2-1; 10 nucleotides line up with TRBD1. V lost 10 bases, J lost 4 bases, and 7 bases stayed unmatched. The CDR3 runs 14 residues. Germline CDR1 reads WNHNN; CDR2 reads SYGVQD (reference sequence). The CDR3: CANPGDRGYNEQFF. The CDR3, as DNA: TGCGCCAACCCAGGGGACAGGGGTTACAATGAGCAGTTCTTC.

This chain connects TRBV20-1 to TRBJ1-4; TRBD1 might be the D (5 bases). Looked up from germline, CDR1 is DFQATT and CDR2 is SNEGSKA (reference sequence). Trimming cost V 2 bases and J 4 bases, with 14 bases left between them. The CDR3 is 15 residues long. Here the CDR3 reads CSARFGAASNEKLFF. The DNA of the CDR3 is TGCAGTGCTAGATTTGGGGCAGCCAGTAATGAAAAACTGTTTTTT.

The table lists this clonotype with a few counts. The chain combines TRBV3-1 with TRBJ2-3; 14 bases are shared with TRBD2. The CDR3 totals 17 residues. J was trimmed by 4 bases and V by 6 bases; bases with no gene match: 9. Per the germline V gene, CDR1 is LGHDT and CDR2 is YNNKEL (reference sequence). The CDR3 nucleotides are TGTGCCAGCAGTCCGACTAGCGGGGGGGCTCTTGCAGATACGCAGTATTTT. Translated: CASSPTSGGALADTQYF.

CDR3 sequence reads: CASSSTSGALDTQYF. The CDR3, as DNA: TGTGCCAGCAGCTCGACTAGCGGGGCGTTAGATACGCAGTATTTT. The chain carries TRBV3-1 and TRBJ2-3; TRBD2 aligns across 11 bases. V lost 5 bases to trimming and J lost 5 bases; unmatched junction nucleotides: 6. This CDR3 comprises 15 residues. Germline V gene data show CDR1 as LGHDT and CDR2 as YNNKEL (reference sequence).

The chain is built from TRBV30 and TRBJ2-1; D gene uncertain. Matching the DNA end better, TRBJ2-7 makes the J call doubtful. Germline CDR1 and CDR2: GTSNPN and SVGIG (reference sequence). This CDR3 is 13 amino acids long. CDR3 nucleotides: TGTGCCTGGAGTGTAGGGAAGTACAATGAGCAGTACTTC. Translated: CAWSVGKYNEQYF.

This chain links TRBV28 with TRBJ2-7, with TRBD2 identical over 8 bases. The CDR3 extends over 12 amino acids. After removal of 10 bases from V and 1 base from J, the junction contained 3 bases not matched to a gene. Germline V CDR1 and CDR2: MDHEN, SYDVKM. CDR3 region: CAIGTRSYEQYF. In DNA form, the CDR3 reads TGTGCCATCGGGACTAGATCCTACGAGCAGTACTTC. The full variable domain, with the rest looked up from reference TRBV28 and TRBJ2-7, is DVKVTQSSRYLVKRTGEKVFLECVQDMDHENMFWYRQDPGLGLRLIYFSYDVKMKEKGDIPEGYSVSREKKERFSLILESASTNQTSMYLCAIGTRSYEQYFGPGTRLTVT.

This clonotype appeared a few times. Here the CDR3 reads CASSQAPGLPSYNEQFF. As DNA, the CDR3 is TGTGCCAGCAGCCAAGCACCGGGACTGCCTTCCTACAATGAGCAGTTCTTC. The chain links TRBV4-2 to TRBJ2-1; D may be TRBD2 (6 bases). The CDR3 totals 17 residues. Between the trimmed V and J ends, which lost 1 base and 1 base, there was a span of 14 bases. The germline V gene encodes CDR1 LGHNA and CDR2 YNFKEQ.

The gene calls are TRBV20-1 and TRBJ2-1; 10 bases agree with TRBD2. The CDR3 has 12 residues. The germline CDR1 and CDR2 sequences are DFQATT and SNEGSKA (reference sequence). The CDR3 DNA sequence: TGCAGCCTAGCGGGAGATTACAATGAGCAGTTCTTC. Translated, it gives CSLAGDYNEQFF.